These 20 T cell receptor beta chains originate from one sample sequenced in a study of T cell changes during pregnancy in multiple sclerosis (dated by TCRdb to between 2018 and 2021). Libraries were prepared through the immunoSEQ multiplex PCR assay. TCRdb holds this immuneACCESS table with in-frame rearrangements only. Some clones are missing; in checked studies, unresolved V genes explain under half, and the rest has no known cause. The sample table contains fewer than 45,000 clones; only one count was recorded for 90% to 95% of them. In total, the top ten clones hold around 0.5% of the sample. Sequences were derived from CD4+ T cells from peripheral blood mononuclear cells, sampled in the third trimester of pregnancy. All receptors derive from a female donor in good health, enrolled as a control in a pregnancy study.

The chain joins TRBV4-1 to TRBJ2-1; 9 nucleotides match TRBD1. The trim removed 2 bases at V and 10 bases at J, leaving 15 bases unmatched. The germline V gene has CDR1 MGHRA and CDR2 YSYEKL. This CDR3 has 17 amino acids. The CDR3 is CASSQPPGQGIGREQFF. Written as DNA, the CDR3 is TGCGCCAGCAGCCAACCCCCGGGACAGGGAATCGGGAGAGAGCAGTTCTTC.

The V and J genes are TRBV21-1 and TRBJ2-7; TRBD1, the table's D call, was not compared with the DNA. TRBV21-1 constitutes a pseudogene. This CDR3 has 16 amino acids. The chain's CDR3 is CASSKGAGGSAAEQYF. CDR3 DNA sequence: TGTGCCAGCAGCAAAGGAGCAGGGGGTTCCGCGGCCGAGCAGTACTTC.

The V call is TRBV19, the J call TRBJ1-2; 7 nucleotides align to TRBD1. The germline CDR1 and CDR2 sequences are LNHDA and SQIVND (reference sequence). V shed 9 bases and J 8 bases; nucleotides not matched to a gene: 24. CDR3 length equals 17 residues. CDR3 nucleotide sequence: TGTGCCAGCCTTAATCCGGGACAGCGACACGGCGGACACGGCTACACCTTC. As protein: CASLNPGQRHGGHGYTF.

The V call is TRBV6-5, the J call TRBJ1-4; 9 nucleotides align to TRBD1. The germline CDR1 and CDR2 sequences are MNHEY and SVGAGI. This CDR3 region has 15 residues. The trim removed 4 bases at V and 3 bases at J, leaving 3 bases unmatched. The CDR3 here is CASSSRQGANEKLFF. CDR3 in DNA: TGTGCCAGCAGTTCCCGACAGGGGGCTAATGAAAAACTGTTTTTT.

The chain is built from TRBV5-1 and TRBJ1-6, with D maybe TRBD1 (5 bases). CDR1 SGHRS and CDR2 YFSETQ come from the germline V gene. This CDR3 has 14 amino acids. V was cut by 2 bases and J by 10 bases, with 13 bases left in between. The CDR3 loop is CASSLLGEGSPLHF. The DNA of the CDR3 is TGCGCCAGCAGCTTACTAGGGGAGGGATCACCCCTCCACTTT.

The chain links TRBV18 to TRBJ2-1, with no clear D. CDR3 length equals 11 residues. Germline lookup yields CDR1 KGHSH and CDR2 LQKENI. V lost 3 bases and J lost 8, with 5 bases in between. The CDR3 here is CASSPEYEQFF. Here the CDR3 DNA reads TGTGCCAGCTCACCCGAGTATGAGCAGTTCTTC.

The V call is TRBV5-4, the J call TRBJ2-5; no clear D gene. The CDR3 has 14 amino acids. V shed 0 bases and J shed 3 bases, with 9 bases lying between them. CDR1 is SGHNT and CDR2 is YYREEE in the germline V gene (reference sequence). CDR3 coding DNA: TGTGCCAGCAGCTTGGACTCACGGGAAGAGACCCAGTACTTC. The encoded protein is CASSLDSREETQYF.

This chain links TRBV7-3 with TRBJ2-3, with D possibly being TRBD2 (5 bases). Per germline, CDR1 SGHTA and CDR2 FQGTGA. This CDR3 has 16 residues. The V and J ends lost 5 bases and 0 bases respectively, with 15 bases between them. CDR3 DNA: TGTGCCAGCAGCCCCCGTCCGCGGACTAGCACAGATACGCAGTATTTT. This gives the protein CASSPRPRTSTDTQYF.

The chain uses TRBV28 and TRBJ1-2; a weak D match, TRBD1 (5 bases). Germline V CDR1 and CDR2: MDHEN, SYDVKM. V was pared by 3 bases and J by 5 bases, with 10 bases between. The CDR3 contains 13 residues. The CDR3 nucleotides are TGTGCCAGCAGTTTCAGGGCGGTGTATGGCTACACCTTC. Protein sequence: CASSFRAVYGYTF.

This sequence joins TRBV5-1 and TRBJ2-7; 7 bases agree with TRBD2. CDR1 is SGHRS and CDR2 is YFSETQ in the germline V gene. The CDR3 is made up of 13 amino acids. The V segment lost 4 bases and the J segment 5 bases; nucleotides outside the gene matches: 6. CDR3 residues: CASSPGEGNEQYF. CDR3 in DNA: TGCGCCAGCAGCCCCGGGGAGGGGAACGAGCAGTACTTC.

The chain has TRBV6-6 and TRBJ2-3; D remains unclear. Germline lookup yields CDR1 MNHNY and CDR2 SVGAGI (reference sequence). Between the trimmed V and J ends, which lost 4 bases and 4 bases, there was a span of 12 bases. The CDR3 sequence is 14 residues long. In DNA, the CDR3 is TGTGCCAGCAGTTTTAGTGCGGTGGCAGATACGCAGTATTTT. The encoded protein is CASSFSAVADTQYF.

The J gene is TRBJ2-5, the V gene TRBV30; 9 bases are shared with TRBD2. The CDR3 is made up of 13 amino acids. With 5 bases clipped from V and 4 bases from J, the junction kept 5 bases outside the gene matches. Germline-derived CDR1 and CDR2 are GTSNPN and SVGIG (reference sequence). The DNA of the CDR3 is TGTGCCTGGGATCTAGCGGGGCCAGAGACCCAGTACTTC. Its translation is CAWDLAGPETQYF.

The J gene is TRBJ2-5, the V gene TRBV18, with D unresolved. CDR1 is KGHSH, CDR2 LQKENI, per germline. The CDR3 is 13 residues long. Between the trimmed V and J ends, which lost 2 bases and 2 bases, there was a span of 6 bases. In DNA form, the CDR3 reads TGTGCCAGCTCACCAGGAGAACAAGAGACCCAGTACTTC. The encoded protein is CASSPGEQETQYF.

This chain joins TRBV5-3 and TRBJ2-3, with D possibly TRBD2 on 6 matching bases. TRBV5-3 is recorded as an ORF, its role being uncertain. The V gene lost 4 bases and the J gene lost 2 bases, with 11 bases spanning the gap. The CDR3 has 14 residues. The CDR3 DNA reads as TGTGCCAGAAGCAAAGGACTATTCACAGATACGCAGTATTTT. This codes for CARSKGLFTDTQYF.

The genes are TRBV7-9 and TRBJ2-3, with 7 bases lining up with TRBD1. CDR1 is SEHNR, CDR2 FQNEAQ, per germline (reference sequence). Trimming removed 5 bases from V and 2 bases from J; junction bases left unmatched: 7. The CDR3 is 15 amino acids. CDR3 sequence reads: CASSPTGFNTDTQYF. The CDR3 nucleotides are TGTGCCAGCAGCCCGACAGGGTTCAACACAGATACGCAGTATTTT. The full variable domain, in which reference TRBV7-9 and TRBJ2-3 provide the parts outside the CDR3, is DTGVSQNPRHKITKRGQNVTFRCDPISEHNRLYWYRQTLGQGPEFLTYFQNEAQLEKSRLLSDRFSAERPKGSFSTLEIQRTEQGDSAMYLCASSPTGFNTDTQYFGPGTRLTVL.

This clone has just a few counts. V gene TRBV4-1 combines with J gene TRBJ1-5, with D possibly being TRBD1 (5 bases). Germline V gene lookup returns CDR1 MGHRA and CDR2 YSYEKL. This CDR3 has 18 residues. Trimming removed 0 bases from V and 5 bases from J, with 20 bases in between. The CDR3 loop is CASSQDKDRTMTDQPQHF. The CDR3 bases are TGCGCCAGCAGCCAAGATAAAGACCGGACAATGACGGATCAGCCCCAGCATTTT.

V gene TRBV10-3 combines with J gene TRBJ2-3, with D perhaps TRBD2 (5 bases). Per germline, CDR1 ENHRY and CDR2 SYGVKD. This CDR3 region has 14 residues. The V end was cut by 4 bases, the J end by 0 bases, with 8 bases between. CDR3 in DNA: TGTGCCATCAGTGGAGGGTCTAGCACAGATACGCAGTATTTT. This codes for CAISGGSSTDTQYF.

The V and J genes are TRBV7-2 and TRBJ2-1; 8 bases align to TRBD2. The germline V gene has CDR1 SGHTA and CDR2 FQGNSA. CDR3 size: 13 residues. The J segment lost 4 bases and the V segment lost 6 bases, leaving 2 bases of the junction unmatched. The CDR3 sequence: CASRLAVYNEQFF. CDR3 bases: TGTGCCAGCAGACTAGCGGTATACAATGAGCAGTTCTTC.

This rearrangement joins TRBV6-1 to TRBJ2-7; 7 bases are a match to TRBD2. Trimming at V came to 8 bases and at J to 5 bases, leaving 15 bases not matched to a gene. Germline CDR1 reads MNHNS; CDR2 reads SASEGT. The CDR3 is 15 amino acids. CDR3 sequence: CASLRGEMSIHEQYF. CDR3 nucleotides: TGTGCCAGCCTTCGGGGGGAGATGTCGATTCACGAGCAGTACTTC.

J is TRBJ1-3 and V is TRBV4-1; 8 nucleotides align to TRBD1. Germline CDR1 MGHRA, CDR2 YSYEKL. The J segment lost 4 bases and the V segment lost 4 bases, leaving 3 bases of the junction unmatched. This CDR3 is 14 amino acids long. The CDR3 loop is CASSPRGLGNTIYF. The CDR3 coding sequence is TGCGCCAGCAGCCCCAGGGGGCTGGGAAACACCATATATTTT.